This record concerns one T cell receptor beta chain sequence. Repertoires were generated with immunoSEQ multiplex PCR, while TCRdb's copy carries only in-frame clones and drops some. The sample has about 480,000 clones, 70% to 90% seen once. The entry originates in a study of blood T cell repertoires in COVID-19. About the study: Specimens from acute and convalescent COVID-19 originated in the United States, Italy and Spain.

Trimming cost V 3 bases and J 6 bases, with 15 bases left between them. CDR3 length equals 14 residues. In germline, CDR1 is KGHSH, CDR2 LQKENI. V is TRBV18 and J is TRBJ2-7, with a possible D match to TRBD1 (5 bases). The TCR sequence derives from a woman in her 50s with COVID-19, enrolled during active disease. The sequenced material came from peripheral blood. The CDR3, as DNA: TGTGCCAGCTCACCGGAAGGGGTGGTCGGCGAGCAGTACTTC. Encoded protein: CASSPEGVVGEQYF. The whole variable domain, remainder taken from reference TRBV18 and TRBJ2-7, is NAGVMQNPRHLVRRRGQEARLRCSPMKGHSHVYWYRQLPEEGLKFMVYLQKENIIDESGMPKERFSAEFPKEGPSILRIQQVVRGDSAAYFCASSPEGVVGEQYFGPGTRLTVT.